These 29 T cell receptor beta chains came from one sample sequenced in a study of identical twins. A single record per CDR3 protein comes from TCRdb applying MiXCR to the 5' RACE reads. The profile covers 1.5 million to 2 million distinct CDR3 sequences, with 25% to 35% appearing a single time and more than 0.25% taken by the ten largest. What was sequenced was cord blood. All receptors come from a newborn girl in good health.

The chain is built from TRBV4-1 and TRBJ1-5, with D hard to call. Trimming stripped 1 base from V and 4 bases from J, with 17 bases between. The V gene's germline CDR1 is MGHRA and CDR2 YSYEKL. CDR3 size: 17 residues. CDR3 sequence: CASSQVWSTELNQPQHF. CDR3 bases: TGCGCCAGCAGCCAAGTCTGGTCCACGGAGCTTAATCAGCCCCAGCATTTT.

This clonotype came up a few times. The V gene is TRBV15, the J gene TRBJ1-2; D is possibly TRBD1 (6 bases). The V gene's germline CDR1 is LNHNV and CDR2 YYDKDF (reference sequence). The CDR3 is made up of 13 amino acids. V gave up 2 bases and J gave up 4 bases, with 8 bases separating them. The CDR3 coding sequence is TGTGCCACCAGCAGACCAGGGGCCTATGGCTACACCTTC. Translating gives CATSRPGAYGYTF.

This rearrangement joins TRBV25-1 to TRBJ1-5, with TRBD1 matching over 7 bases. V dropped 1 base and J dropped 2; count of bases not matched to a gene: 14. Germline V CDR1 and CDR2: MGHDK, SYGVNS. The CDR3 is 19 residues long. CDR3 amino acids: CASSESTDREVEGNQPQHF. The CDR3 nucleotides read TGTGCCAGCAGTGAATCCACCGACAGGGAGGTAGAGGGCAATCAGCCCCAGCATTTT. Variable domain in full (rest from reference TRBV25-1 and TRBJ1-5): EADIYQTPRYLVIGTGKKITLECSQTMGHDKMYWYQQDPGMELHLIHYSYGVNSTEKGDLSSESTVSRIRTEHFPLTLESARPSHTSQYLCASSESTDREVEGNQPQHFGDGTRLSIL.

The rearrangement uses TRBV4-2 and TRBJ2-7; the match to TRBD2 covers 14 bases. V lost 3 bases and J lost 12; bases outside the gene matches: 13. Germline V gives CDR1 LGHNA, CDR2 YNFKEQ. The CDR3 totals 16 residues. The CDR3 sequence is CASSQAGTSGSHIRYF. The CDR3 region has the DNA TGTGCCAGCAGCCAGGCCGGGACTAGCGGGAGTCACATTCGGTACTTC.

This clonotype has more than one count but fewer than ten. The chain employs TRBV13 and TRBJ1-4; a possible D gene is TRBD1 (5 bases). Trimming removed 1 base from V and 4 bases from J, with 10 bases in between. Germline lookup yields CDR1 PRHDT and CDR2 FYEKMQ (reference sequence). The CDR3 runs 15 residues. The CDR3 is CASSLEGTLNEKLFF. The CDR3 DNA reads as TGTGCCAGCAGCTTAGAGGGGACCCTTAATGAAAAACTGTTTTTT. The whole variable domain, filled in from reference TRBV13 and TRBJ1-4, reads AAGVIQSPRHLIKEKRETATLKCYPIPRHDTVYWYQQGPGQDPQFLISFYEKMQSDKGSIPDRFSAQQFSDYHSELNMSSLELGDSALYFCASSLEGTLNEKLFFGSGTQLSVL.

The chain uses TRBV29-1 and TRBJ2-1; the match to TRBD2 covers 10 bases. This CDR3 has 14 amino acids. The J segment lost 7 bases and the V segment lost 7 bases, leaving 10 bases of the junction unmatched. Germline CDR1 SQVTM, CDR2 ANQGSEA. CDR3 bases: TGCAGCGGAAAAAGTAGCGGGAGGCGGAATGAGCAGTTCTTC. This codes for CSGKSSGRRNEQFF.

This chain connects TRBV12-3 or TRBV12-4 to TRBJ2-3; 8 nucleotides match TRBD2. This CDR3 region has 14 residues. V shed 8 bases and J 3 bases; nucleotides not matched to a gene: 7. CDR3 sequence reads: CASRAGDRTDTQYF. CDR3 nucleotides: TGTGCCAGCCGAGCGGGGGATCGGACAGATACGCAGTATTTT.

In this sample, this clonotype turned up a few times. This chain uses TRBV6-6 with TRBJ1-4; D is uncertain. CDR1 is MNHNY, CDR2 SVGAGI, per germline (reference sequence). V lost 4 bases and J lost 5, with 5 bases in between. The CDR3 runs to 12 residues. CDR3 protein: CASSSKNEKLFF. The DNA for the CDR3 is TGTGCCAGCAGTTCGAAGAATGAAAAACTGTTTTTT.

The chain uses TRBV7-9 and TRBJ2-5, with a possible D match to TRBD1 (6 bases). The CDR3 is 14 amino acids. V shed 4 bases and J shed 2 bases, with 11 bases lying between them. Germline V gene lookup returns CDR1 SEHNR and CDR2 FQNEAQ (reference sequence). The CDR3 sequence is CASSSLDSQETQYF. The CDR3 DNA is TGTGCCAGCAGCTCCTTGGACAGTCAAGAGACCCAGTACTTC.

V gene TRBV15 combines with J gene TRBJ2-7; D is uncertain. Near its end, the DNA agrees better with TRBJ2-5, so the J call may be wrong. The V gene's germline CDR1 is LNHNV and CDR2 YYDKDF (reference sequence). The CDR3 sequence is 15 residues long. The CDR3 bases are TGTGCCACCAGCAGAGATCAAGGCCGGCAGGAGACCCAGTACTTC. Amino acid sequence: CATSRDQGRQETQYF.

This chain links TRBV6-2 or TRBV6-3 with TRBJ2-7; 11 bases align to TRBD2. This CDR3 has 14 residues. CDR1 and CDR2 (germline): MNHEY, SVGEGT. J gave up 7 bases and V 6 bases, and 8 bases lay outside the gene matches. As DNA, the CDR3 is TGTGCCAGCAGGAAGCTAGCGGGAGGTTATGAGCAGTACTTC. Amino acids: CASRKLAGGYEQYF.

This clonotype was counted between two and nine times. The chain couples TRBV24-1 to TRBJ2-1; no clear D. With 8 bases removed from V and 8 bases from J, the gap between germline ends came to 9 bases. The CDR3 runs to 11 residues. Germline loops: CDR1 KGHDR, CDR2 SFDVKD. The CDR3 coding sequence is TGTGCCACCACCCGAGGCCATGAGCAGTTCTTC. Translated: CATTRGHEQFF.

This clonotype has just a few counts. This chain uses TRBV20-1 with TRBJ2-4; 7 nucleotides align to TRBD1. The J call is uncertain, as TRBJ2-7 better fits the DNA end. CDR3 length: 14 amino acids. The germline V gene encodes CDR1 DFQATT and CDR2 SNEGSKA (reference sequence). CDR3 amino acids: CSARPGQARDEQYF. CDR3 coding DNA: TGCAGTGCTAGACCCGGACAGGCCCGCGACGAGCAGTACTTC.

This clonotype was counted a few times. V gene TRBV25-1 combines with J gene TRBJ2-7; D possibly corresponds to TRBD1 (6 bases). V was cut by 1 base and J by 2 bases, with 9 bases left in between. The CDR3 consists of 14 residues. The germline gives CDR1 MGHDK, CDR2 SYGVNS. The CDR3 nucleotides are TGTGCCAGCAGTGAATTCGCAGGGGCCTACGAGCAGTACTTC. This gives the protein CASSEFAGAYEQYF.

This clonotype has just a few counts. The chain uses TRBV6-1 and TRBJ2-7; D unclear. The ends were cut back, 6 bases at V and 2 bases at J, with 11 bases in the middle. This CDR3 has 13 residues. Germline V gives CDR1 MNHNS, CDR2 SASEGT. CDR3 coding DNA: TGTGCCAGCAGCGTAGGTATCGCCTACGAGCAGTACTTC. As protein: CASSVGIAYEQYF.

The rearrangement uses TRBV10-3 and TRBJ2-2; 12 bases match TRBD2. The J segment lost 3 bases and the V segment lost 4 bases, leaving 3 bases of the junction unmatched. The CDR3 runs to 16 residues. CDR1 and CDR2 from the germline V gene are ENHRY and SYGVKD. This CDR3 reads CAISGLAGDYTGELFF. DNA of the CDR3: TGTGCCATCAGTGGACTAGCGGGAGACTACACCGGGGAGCTGTTTTTT.

This clonotype was observed at least ten times. The chain joins TRBV27 to TRBJ1-2; D is uncertain. The ends were cut back, 5 bases at V and 2 bases at J, with 12 bases in the middle. The germline CDR1 and CDR2 sequences are MNHEY and SMNVEV (reference sequence). The length of the CDR3 is 14 residues. The CDR3 bases are TGTGCCAGCAGTCTCCGGGTTCCAAACTATGGCTACACCTTC. Encoded protein: CASSLRVPNYGYTF.

V and J are TRBV7-6 and TRBJ1-2, with D possibly being TRBD1 (5 bases). Germline V gives CDR1 SGHVS, CDR2 FNYEAQ. The CDR3 is 13 amino acids. Trimming stripped 5 bases from V and 7 bases from J, with 14 bases between. The CDR3 coding sequence is TGTGCCAGCAGCCCCCAAGAGGGACTTGGCTACACCTTC. It is translated as CASSPQEGLGYTF. Combining the CDR3 with reference TRBV7-6 and TRBJ1-2 gives the whole variable domain GAGVSQSPRYKVTKRGQDVALRCDPISGHVSLYWYRQALGQGPEFLTYFNYEAQQDKSGLPNDRFSAERPEGSISTLTIQRTEQRDSAMYRCASSPQEGLGYTFGSGTRLTVV.

This clonotype was observed once. The chain couples TRBV27 to TRBJ2-5; maybe TRBD2 (7 bases). CDR1 and CDR2 from the germline V gene are MNHEY and SMNVEV (reference sequence). The CDR3 is made up of 13 amino acids. Trimming cost V 6 bases and J 7 bases, with 15 bases left between them. In DNA, the CDR3 is TGTGCCAGCAGAAACGGAGGGGGGGGGACCCAGTACTTC. This translates into CASRNGGGGTQYF.

This clonotype was seen only a few times. The chain employs TRBV24-1 and TRBJ2-1; 7 nucleotides match TRBD2. Germline-derived CDR1 and CDR2 are KGHDR and SFDVKD. The V and J ends lost 3 bases and 2 bases, in that order; junction bases with no gene match: 6. The CDR3 loop spans 16 amino acids. The chain's CDR3 is CATSDAALAAYNEQFF. The CDR3 DNA sequence: TGTGCCACCAGTGATGCCGCTCTAGCGGCCTACAATGAGCAGTTCTTC.

This clonotype was picked up a small number of times. The chain carries TRBV7-9 and TRBJ2-1; 10 bases fit TRBD2. V was clipped by 5 bases and J by 5 bases; unmatched bases: 6. Germline V CDR1 and CDR2: SEHNR, FQNEAQ (reference sequence). This CDR3 spans 15 amino acids. CDR3 nucleotide sequence: TGTGCCAGCAGCCCTAGGACTAGCGGAAACAATGAGCAGTTCTTC. Amino acid sequence: CASSPRTSGNNEQFF.

On this clonotype itself: A much larger clonotype is one base distant, so this may be a read error. The chain employs TRBV4-2 and TRBJ1-2, with a weak D call TRBD1 (6 bases). Per the germline V gene, CDR1 is LGHNA and CDR2 is YNFKEQ. The CDR3 length is 15 residues. V was pared by 4 bases and J by 3 bases, with 15 bases between. The CDR3 nucleotides read TGTGCCAGCAGCCCGTCTTCCAGGGGAGACTATGGCTACACCTTC. Residues: CASSPSSRGDYGYTF.

This clonotype was counted only a few times. The chain employs TRBV4-1 and TRBJ2-7; tentative D call: TRBD2 (5 bases). This CDR3 is built from 18 residues. With 0 bases removed from V and 5 bases from J, the gap between germline ends came to 23 bases. The V gene's germline CDR1 is MGHRA and CDR2 YSYEKL. The CDR3 here is CASSQDPTYGNNGDEQYF. DNA for the CDR3: TGCGCCAGCAGCCAAGATCCCACCTACGGGAACAACGGAGACGAGCAGTACTTC.

This clonotype occurred once. The chain joins TRBV3-1 to TRBJ2-1; D is ambiguous. This CDR3 has 16 residues. V lost 0 bases and J lost 4, with 13 bases in between. Germline V gene sequence: CDR1 LGHDT, CDR2 YNNKEL (reference sequence). CDR3 sequence: CASSQDRIPIYNEQFF. The CDR3 DNA sequence: TGTGCCAGCAGCCAAGATAGGATTCCTATTTACAATGAGCAGTTCTTC.

The genes are TRBV27 and TRBJ2-1; either TRBD1 or TRBD2 may supply D (6 bases each). The tail of the sequence fits TRBJ2-7 better, so the J call may be wrong. The CDR3 has 13 amino acids. Germline loops: CDR1 MNHEY, CDR2 SMNVEV (reference sequence). This chain's CDR3 is CASSVGGDNEQYF. CDR3 sequence (DNA): TGTGCCAGCAGTGTCGGAGGGGACAATGAGCAGTACTTC.

This clonotype occurred many times. The chain couples TRBV29-1 to TRBJ2-7; TRBD2 matches at 8 bases. The CDR3 totals 15 residues. J lost 5 bases, V lost 4 bases, and 13 bases had no gene match. Germline V gene sequence: CDR1 SQVTM, CDR2 ANQGSEA. This CDR3 is CSVVWGLSGDNEQYF. As DNA, the CDR3 is TGCAGCGTTGTTTGGGGACTTAGCGGGGATAACGAGCAGTACTTC.

This clonotype appeared a few times. The V and J genes are TRBV7-9 and TRBJ2-1; 8 positions match TRBD2. Germline values: CDR1 SEHNR, CDR2 FQNEAQ (reference sequence). The CDR3 totals 14 residues. V lost 5 bases, J lost 6 bases, and 6 bases stayed unmatched. CDR3 loop: CASSPAGTSNEQFF. CDR3 in DNA: TGTGCCAGCAGCCCCGCAGGGACTAGCAATGAGCAGTTCTTC.

There are a few counts of this clonotype. V is TRBV9 and J is TRBJ2-3, with D uncertain. This CDR3 is 13 amino acids long. The V end was cut by 0 bases, the J end by 4 bases, with 6 bases between. Per germline, CDR1 SGDLS and CDR2 YYNGEE. The CDR3 loop is CASSVVEPDTQYF. CDR3 DNA: TGTGCCAGCAGCGTAGTGGAGCCAGATACGCAGTATTTT.

The chain combines TRBV29-1 with TRBJ2-5, with TRBD2 matching over 11 bases. The CDR3 extends over 17 amino acids. Per germline, CDR1 SQVTM and CDR2 ANQGSEA. V lost 7 bases to trimming and J lost 11 bases; unmatched junction nucleotides: 24. The CDR3 loop reads CSAPLSLLAGGLYVQYF. The CDR3 DNA follows: TGCAGCGCACCTTTGTCCTTGTTAGCGGGAGGGCTCTACGTGCAGTACTTC. Variable domain in full (rest from reference TRBV29-1 and TRBJ2-5): SAVISQKPSRDICQRGTSLTIQCQVDSQVTMMFWYRQQPGQSLTLIATANQGSEATYESGFVIDKFPISRPNLTFSTLTVSNMSPEDSSIYLCSAPLSLLAGGLYVQYFGPGTRLLVL.